These T cell receptor beta chains were read from a single sample in a study of cytomegalovirus exposure and HLA in healthy donors. Measured with immunoSEQ multiplex PCR; TCRdb has only the in-frame clones, and not every one. Of 150,000 or so clones in the sample, roughly 84% are singletons; the top ten hold roughly 1.5%. The sequencing sample was made of PBMCs. These receptors all come from a male donor in good health and CMV-seronegative. Each CDR3 is given with its conserved first and last residue. Each record gives: J gene, D gene, clone size, V gene, CDR3 DNA, CDR3 protein. The D gene is left open where the match is weak. Clone size is given for some rows only: seen once, a few or many times, or a class if the clone is expanded.

J gene: TRBJ2-7
D gene: .
clone size: .
V gene: TRBV27
CDR3 DNA: TGTGCCAGCAGCCTCAGGGGTCCCTACGAGCAGTACTTC
CDR3 protein: CASSLRGPYEQYF

J gene: TRBJ1-1
D gene: .
clone size: .
V gene: TRBV28
CDR3 DNA: TGTGCCAGCAGTTGGGGCCTCGCTGAAGCTTTCTTT
CDR3 protein: CASSWGLAEAFF

J gene: TRBJ2-7
D gene: TRBD2
clone size: .
V gene: TRBV7-2
CDR3 DNA: TGTGCCAGCAGCTTAGTGGCTAGCGGATACGAGCAGTACTTC
CDR3 protein: CASSLVASGYEQYF

J gene: TRBJ2-7
D gene: .
clone size: .
V gene: TRBV7-9
CDR3 DNA: TGTGCCAGCAGCTTCACGGGGGGCACTTCATATTACGAGCAGTACTTC
CDR3 protein: CASSFTGGTSYYEQYF

J gene: TRBJ2-1
D gene: .
clone size: .
V gene: TRBV11-2
CDR3 DNA: TGTGCCAGCAGCCCCCGGGTACAGGGCTCCTACAATGAGCAGTTCTTC
CDR3 protein: CASSPRVQGSYNEQFF

J gene: TRBJ1-3
D gene: .
clone size: .
V gene: TRBV9
CDR3 DNA: TGTGCCAGCAGCACAACCGACTCCCATCTCCCCCCTGGAAACACCATATATTTT
CDR3 protein: CASSTTDSHLPPGNTIYF

J gene: TRBJ1-4
D gene: .
clone size: .
V gene: TRBV7-9
CDR3 DNA: TGTGCCAGCAGCTTGGAGTCTGGAAAACTGTTTTTT
CDR3 protein: CASSLESGKLFF

J gene: TRBJ2-7
D gene: TRBD2
clone size: .
V gene: TRBV19
CDR3 DNA: TGTGCCAGTAGTCCTAGCGGGCTAAGCTCCTACGAGCAGTACTTC
CDR3 protein: CASSPSGLSSYEQYF

J gene: TRBJ2-1
D gene: TRBD2
clone size: .
V gene: TRBV4-1
CDR3 DNA: TGCGCCAGCAGCCAGACTAGCGGGACCTACAATGAGCAGTTCTTC
CDR3 protein: CASSQTSGTYNEQFF

J gene: TRBJ2-7
D gene: .
clone size: few
V gene: TRBV4-1
CDR3 DNA: TGCGCCAGCAGCCAAGTTTCGGGAAAAGCTTTGGGGCAGTACTTC
CDR3 protein: CASSQVSGKALGQYF

J gene: TRBJ2-7
D gene: TRBD1
clone size: .
V gene: TRBV15
CDR3 DNA: TGTGCCACCAGCATAAACAGGGGTTTTCCCTACGAGCAGTACTTC
CDR3 protein: CATSINRGFPYEQYF

J gene: TRBJ2-1
D gene: .
clone size: .
V gene: TRBV1
CDR3 DNA: TGCACCAGCAGCCAAGACTGGGGGCGGGGGGGAAATGAGCAGTTCTTC
CDR3 protein: CTSSQDWGRGGNEQFF

J gene: TRBJ2-1
D gene: TRBD2
clone size: .
V gene: TRBV5-5
CDR3 DNA: TGTGCCAGCAGCTTCGCTAGCGGGGGGACCGTCGATGAGCAGTTCTTC
CDR3 protein: CASSFASGGTVDEQFF

J gene: TRBJ2-4
D gene: TRBD1
clone size: .
V gene: TRBV29-1
CDR3 DNA: TGCAGCGTGTTATATCGGGACAGCCCAAACATTCAGTACTTC
CDR3 protein: CSVLYRDSPNIQYF

J gene: TRBJ1-2
D gene: .
clone size: .
V gene: TRBV30
CDR3 DNA: TGTGCCTGGAGTACCAGGGACTCGGATGGCTACACCTTC
CDR3 protein: CAWSTRDSDGYTF

J gene: TRBJ2-2
D gene: TRBD1
clone size: few
V gene: TRBV7-2
CDR3 DNA: TGTGCCAGCAGCATTAGGACAGGAGCAGGGGCCTACACCGGGGAGCTGTTTTTT
CDR3 protein: CASSIRTGAGAYTGELFF

J gene: TRBJ1-1
D gene: TRBD1
clone size: .
V gene: TRBV6-6
CDR3 DNA: TGTGCCAGCAGTCACCCCCGGACAGGAGGCCCCACTGAAGCTTTCTTT
CDR3 protein: CASSHPRTGGPTEAFF

J gene: TRBJ1-3
D gene: .
clone size: once
V gene: TRBV5-4
CDR3 DNA: TGTGCCAGCAGCTTGGAGGCCGCTAGCTCTGGAAACACCATATATTTT
CDR3 protein: CASSLEAASSGNTIYF

J gene: TRBJ1-2
D gene: .
clone size: .
V gene: TRBV12-5
CDR3 DNA: TGTGCTAGTGGTTTGGTACCCCCCGAAAGGGGGGGCTATGGCTACACCTTC
CDR3 protein: CASGLVPPERGGYGYTF

J gene: TRBJ1-5
D gene: TRBD1
clone size: .
V gene: TRBV10-3
CDR3 DNA: TGTGCCACGCACGGGACAGGGAATCAGCCCCAGCATTTT
CDR3 protein: CATHGTGNQPQHF

J gene: TRBJ1-5
D gene: .
clone size: .
V gene: TRBV7-9
CDR3 DNA: TGTGCCAGCAGCCCCGGGGGCAATCAGCCCCAGCATTTT
CDR3 protein: CASSPGGNQPQHF

J gene: TRBJ2-1
D gene: .
clone size: .
V gene: TRBV29-1
CDR3 DNA: TGCAGTACCGGGACAAGGCGGCAAGATGAGCAGTTCTTC
CDR3 protein: CSTGTRRQDEQFF

J gene: TRBJ2-2
D gene: .
clone size: .
V gene: TRBV13
CDR3 DNA: TGTGCCAGCAGCTCCTCGATCGCAAGGGGTGGTCCCACCGGGGAGCTGTTTTTT
CDR3 protein: CASSSSIARGGPTGELFF

J gene: TRBJ2-2
D gene: .
clone size: .
V gene: TRBV6-4
CDR3 DNA: TGTGCCAGCATGGGACATCACACCGGGGAGCTGTTTTTT
CDR3 protein: CASMGHHTGELFF

J gene: TRBJ1-1
D gene: TRBD1
clone size: .
V gene: TRBV29-1
CDR3 DNA: TGCAGCGTTGACGGACAGGGTGAAGCTTTCTTT
CDR3 protein: CSVDGQGEAFF